Included here is one TCR beta chain sequence, with context. The sample belongs to a study of blood T cell repertoires in COVID-19. Study-wide context: T cells, B-cell-depleted T cells, or PBMCs supplied cDNA or gDNA.

Repertoires were generated with immunoSEQ multiplex PCR, while TCRdb's copy carries only in-frame clones and drops some. Of tens of thousands of clones in the sample, 80% to 90% were seen once. The CDR3 is made up of 15 amino acids. The germline V gene encodes CDR1 SGHDT and CDR2 YYEEEE. Trimming stripped 2 bases from V and 4 bases from J, with 15 bases between. The rearrangement links TRBV5-6 to TRBJ1-1, with D tentatively TRBD1 (6 bases). This clonotype was obtained from a human donor with active COVID-19. The donor label of this sample is uncertain. Sequencing input: peripheral blood. This chain's CDR3 is CASSFRQGQRTEAFF. In DNA, the CDR3 is TGTGCCAGCAGCTTTCGTCAGGGGCAGCGCACTGAAGCTTTCTTT.